This T cell receptor (beta chain) comes out of a study of shared clonotypes between healthy human individuals. Study at large: The donor group consisted of a couple of women and a few men, aged 18 to 49.

Deep was the level at which the assay was run. Method: immunoSEQ multiplex PCR; TCRdb's copy keeps in-frame clones and lacks some. The sample holds about 2.1 million clones, about 93% seen once. V was clipped by 4 bases and J by 7 bases, with 15 bases between them. This CDR3 region has 14 residues. The V gene's germline CDR1 is SGHDT and CDR2 YYEEEE. Selected positively for CCR7 and CD45RO-negative, naive CD8 cells excluded terminally differentiated effector memory CD45RA+ cells. Sequenced sample: naive CD8+ T cells from PBMCs. This chain connects TRBV5-6 to TRBJ1-5; D possibly corresponds to TRBD1 (6 bases). The TCR sequence derives from a man aged 18 to 29 in good health. Some clones in this sample may be carry-over from other donors' samples. The chain's CDR3 is CASSAHRDLQPQHF. The DNA of the CDR3 is TGTGCCAGCAGCGCACACAGGGACCTCCAGCCCCAGCATTTT.